Included here is one T cell receptor (beta chain) sequence, with context. This sample was included in a study of cytomegalovirus exposure and HLA in healthy donors. Study-wide background: An earlier analysis identified 117 million unique TCR beta sequences in approximately 190 million T cells.

Researchers ran the PCR with 60 Vbeta and 13 Jbeta primers. Original processing notes: An analysis that came later counted some 80 million unique TCR beta chains, roughly 11 million shared. Clones were read by immunoSEQ multiplex PCR, and TCRdb kept only the in-frame ones, dropping some. For V, J and clone size, that table is used; D and trimming come from the DNA. The profile shows 100,000 to 150,000 clones, approximately 78% of them singletons. The CDR3 spans 16 residues. V lost 1 base to trimming and J lost 7 bases; unmatched junction nucleotides: 7. Germline CDR1 reads SGDLS; CDR2 reads YYNGEE. This sequence was found in a woman between 50 and 59 years old in good health and CMV-seropositive. Material for sequencing was PBMCs. The chain joins TRBV9 to TRBJ2-2; 10 bases line up with TRBD2. Here the CDR3 reads CASSVFVSGRDGELFF. In nucleotides, the CDR3 is TGTGCCAGCAGCGTATTCGTCAGCGGGAGGGACGGGGAGCTGTTTTTT.